Below, 13 T cell receptor beta chains from the same sample are listed, as sequenced in a study of blood T cells in healthy people across ages. Alongside a J-beta primer mix, a sample-barcoded 5' primer served in a second PCR lasting about 6 to 12 cycles. TCRdb used MiXCR to reprocess the 5' RACE reads, holding one entry per CDR3 protein. The repertoire has 800,000 or so distinct CDR3 sequences, approximately 25% of them found once; the top ten carry approximately 4%. This sample also appeared in a second study, on T cells of mothers and their children.

Sequencing input: blood. The receptor set was obtained from a boy younger than 18 in good health.

This clonotype was counted a few times. The chain recombines TRBV19 with TRBJ2-6, with TRBD1 as a possible D gene (5 bases). Trimming cost V 1 base and J 0 bases, with 10 bases left between them. The germline CDR1 and CDR2 sequences are LNHDA and SQIVND (reference sequence). The CDR3 is 17 residues long. The CDR3 nucleotides are TGTGCCAGTAGTATAGGCTGGGGCGTCTCTGGGGCCAACGTCCTGACTTTC. Translating it yields CASSIGWGVSGANVLTF.

On this clonotype itself: An end of the junction differs from the germline gene, which may be a read error. The V and J genes are TRBV27 and TRBJ2-7; 8 bases are shared with TRBD1. Germline V CDR1 and CDR2: MNHEY, SMNVEV (reference sequence). The CDR3 covers 13 residues. The CDR3 DNA reads TGTGCCAGCAGTTTATCCCGTACCCGGGACAGGATATTC. Residues: CASSLSRTRDRIF.

This clonotype was detected only a few times. The V and J genes are TRBV6-2 or TRBV6-3 and TRBJ2-7; D is uncertain. This CDR3 has 14 amino acids. The germline V gene encodes CDR1 MNHEY and CDR2 SVGEGT. Trimming took 7 bases from V and 3 from J, leaving 16 bases between them. The CDR3, as DNA: TGTGCCAGCACCTCCCACCCTTGGTACTACGAGCAGTACTTC. Translating gives CASTSHPWYYEQYF.

The rearrangement uses TRBV7-2 and TRBJ1-2, with D possibly being TRBD1 (5 bases). Germline V gives CDR1 SGHTA, CDR2 FQGNSA. V was clipped by 8 bases and J by 7 bases, with 17 bases between them. The CDR3 is made up of 13 amino acids. The CDR3 region is CASGLSTGGGYTF. Written as DNA, the CDR3 is TGTGCCAGCGGTCTCTCCACCGGGGGTGGCTACACCTTC.

This clonotype was picked up one time. The chain combines TRBV7-9 with TRBJ2-1, with D uncertain. The V gene's germline CDR1 is SEHNR and CDR2 FQNEAQ (reference sequence). Trimming removed 1 base at V and 10 bases at J, with 17 bases between. CDR3 size: 15 residues. The CDR3 reads CASSLVGIYSYEQFF. For the CDR3, the DNA is TGTGCCAGCAGCTTAGTCGGAATCTACTCCTACGAGCAGTTCTTC.

Only a few counts were recorded for this clonotype. This chain joins TRBV7-9 and TRBJ2-5; a possible D gene is TRBD2 (6 bases). CDR3 length: 20 amino acids. Germline lookup yields CDR1 SEHNR and CDR2 FQNEAQ (reference sequence). Trimming shortened V by 0 bases and J by 4 bases, and 27 bases separated the two germline ends. The CDR3 loop reads CASSLAPLLAVDNRGETQYF. CDR3 sequence (DNA): TGTGCCAGCAGCTTAGCTCCTCTTTTAGCGGTGGATAATCGAGGAGAGACCCAGTACTTC.

This clonotype appeared a few times. The rearrangement joins TRBV5-1 to TRBJ2-2; TRBD2 matches 7 bases. The CDR3 runs 18 residues. Germline CDR1 is SGHRS and CDR2 is YFSETQ. V dropped 4 bases and J dropped 1; count of bases not matched to a gene: 13. CDR3 in amino acids: CASSATPWEGRNTGELFF. The CDR3 DNA is TGCGCCAGCAGCGCCACCCCCTGGGAGGGTCGGAACACCGGGGAGCTGTTTTTT.

The V call is TRBV7-3, the J call TRBJ2-3; D remains unclear. The V gene lost 3 bases and the J gene lost 4 bases, with 5 bases spanning the gap. The CDR3 has 12 residues. In germline, CDR1 is SGHTA, CDR2 FQGTGA. CDR3: CASSFPSDTQYF. The CDR3 DNA reads as TGTGCCAGCAGCTTCCCATCAGATACGCAGTATTTT.

A few counts support this clonotype. V and J are TRBV29-1 and TRBJ2-7, with 7 nucleotides matching TRBD2. Germline V CDR1 and CDR2: SQVTM, ANQGSEA. With 6 bases clipped from V and 3 bases from J, the junction kept 8 bases outside the gene matches. The CDR3 runs 13 residues. CDR3 sequence: CSVRLADHYEQYF. The CDR3 DNA reads TGCAGCGTGAGACTAGCCGACCACTACGAGCAGTACTTC.

This clonotype was seen a handful of times. The rearrangement links TRBV7-9 to TRBJ1-1, with D uncertain. CDR1 and CDR2 (germline): SEHNR, FQNEAQ (reference sequence). Between the trimmed V and J ends, which lost 5 bases and 3 bases, there was a span of 13 bases. The CDR3 contains 14 residues. This chain's CDR3 is CASSPDTWDTEAFF. DNA of the CDR3: TGTGCCAGCAGCCCCGATACATGGGACACTGAAGCTTTCTTT.

This clonotype was seen repeatedly, ten times or more. The chain joins TRBV7-9 to TRBJ1-2, with D perhaps TRBD1 (5 bases). This CDR3 region has 13 residues. V was cut by 1 base and J by 4 bases, with 7 bases left in between. From germline, CDR1 is SEHNR and CDR2 FQNEAQ (reference sequence). The CDR3 loop reads CASSLGTSYGYTF. CDR3 sequence (DNA): TGTGCCAGCAGCTTAGGGACATCCTATGGCTACACCTTC.

This chain connects TRBV7-3 to TRBJ2-2; 8 nucleotides line up with TRBD2. V trimming: 2 bases; J trimming: 0 bases; junction bases outside the gene matches: 2. CDR1 and CDR2 (germline): SGHTA, FQGTGA. The CDR3 sequence is 16 residues long. CDR3 sequence reads: CASSLVAGTNTGELFF. In DNA, the CDR3 is TGTGCCAGCAGCTTAGTAGCGGGGACGAACACCGGGGAGCTGTTTTTT.

The V gene is TRBV12-3 or TRBV12-4, the J gene TRBJ1-1; D gene ambiguous. The V end was cut by 1 base, the J end by 10 bases, with 19 bases between. The CDR3 length is 15 residues. The CDR3 region has the DNA TGTGCCAGCAGTTTAGGCCCCGGACTGGCGCCCGCAGCTTTCTTT. This sequence encodes CASSLGPGLAPAAFF.